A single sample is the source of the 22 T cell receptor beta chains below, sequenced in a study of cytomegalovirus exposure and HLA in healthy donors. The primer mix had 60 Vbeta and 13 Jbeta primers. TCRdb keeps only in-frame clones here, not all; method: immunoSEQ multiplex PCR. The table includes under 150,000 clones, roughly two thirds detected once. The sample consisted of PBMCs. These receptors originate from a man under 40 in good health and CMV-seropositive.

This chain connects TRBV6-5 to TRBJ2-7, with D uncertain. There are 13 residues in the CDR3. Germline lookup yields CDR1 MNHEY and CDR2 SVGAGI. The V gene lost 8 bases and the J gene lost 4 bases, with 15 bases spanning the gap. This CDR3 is CASQRDQLYEQYF. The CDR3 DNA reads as TGTGCCAGCCAACGAGATCAACTTTACGAGCAGTACTTC.

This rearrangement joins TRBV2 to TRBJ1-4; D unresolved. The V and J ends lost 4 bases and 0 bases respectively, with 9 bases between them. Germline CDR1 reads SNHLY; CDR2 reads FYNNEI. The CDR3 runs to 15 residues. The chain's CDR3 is CASSVEGATNEKLFF. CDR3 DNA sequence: TGTGCCAGCAGTGTAGAGGGTGCAACTAATGAAAAACTGTTTTTT. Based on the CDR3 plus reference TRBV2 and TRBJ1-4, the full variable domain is EPEVTQTPSHQVTQMGQEVILRCVPISNHLYFYWYRQILGQKVEFLVSFYNNEISEKSEIFDDQFSVERPDGSNFTLKIRSTKLEDSAMYFCASSVEGATNEKLFFGSGTQLSVL.

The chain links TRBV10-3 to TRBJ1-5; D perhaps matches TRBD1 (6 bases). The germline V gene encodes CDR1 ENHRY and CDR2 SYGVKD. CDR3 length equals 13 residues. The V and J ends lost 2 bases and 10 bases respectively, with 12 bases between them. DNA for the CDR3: TGTGCCATCAGTGAGAGAGGGGGACAACCCCAGCATTTT. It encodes CAISERGGQPQHF.

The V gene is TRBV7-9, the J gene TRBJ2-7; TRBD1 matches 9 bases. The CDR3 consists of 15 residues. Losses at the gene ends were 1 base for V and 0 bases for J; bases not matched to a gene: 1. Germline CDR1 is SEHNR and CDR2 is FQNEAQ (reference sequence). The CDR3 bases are TGTGCCAGCAGCTTAGGGGACAGGGTCTCCTACGAGCAGTACTTC. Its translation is CASSLGDRVSYEQYF.

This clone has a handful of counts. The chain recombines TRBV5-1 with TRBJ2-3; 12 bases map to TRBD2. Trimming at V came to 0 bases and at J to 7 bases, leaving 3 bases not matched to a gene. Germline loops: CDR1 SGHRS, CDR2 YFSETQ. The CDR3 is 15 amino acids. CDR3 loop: CASSLGTSGTNTQYF. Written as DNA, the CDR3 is TGCGCCAGCAGCTTGGGGACTAGCGGGACTAATACGCAGTATTTT.

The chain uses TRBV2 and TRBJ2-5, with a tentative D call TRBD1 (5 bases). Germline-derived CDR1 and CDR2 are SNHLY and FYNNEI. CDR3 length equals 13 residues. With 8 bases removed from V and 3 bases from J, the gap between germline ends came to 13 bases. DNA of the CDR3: TGTGCCAGCGGCCCGCGCAGGGAAGAGACCCAGTACTTC. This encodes CASGPRREETQYF.

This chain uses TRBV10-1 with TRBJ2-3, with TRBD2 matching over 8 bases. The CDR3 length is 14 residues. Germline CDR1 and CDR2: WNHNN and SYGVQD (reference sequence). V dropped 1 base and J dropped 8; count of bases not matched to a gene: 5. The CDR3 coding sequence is TGCGCCAGCAGTGAGTTAGCGGGATTGGCTACGCAGTATTTT. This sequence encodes CASSELAGLATQYF.

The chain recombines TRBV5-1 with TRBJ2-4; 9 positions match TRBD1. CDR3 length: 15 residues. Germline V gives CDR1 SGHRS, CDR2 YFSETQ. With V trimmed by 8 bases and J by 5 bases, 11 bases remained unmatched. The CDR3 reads CASLKGQGEENIQYF. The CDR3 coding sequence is TGCGCCAGTTTGAAGGGACAGGGTGAGGAAAACATTCAGTACTTC.

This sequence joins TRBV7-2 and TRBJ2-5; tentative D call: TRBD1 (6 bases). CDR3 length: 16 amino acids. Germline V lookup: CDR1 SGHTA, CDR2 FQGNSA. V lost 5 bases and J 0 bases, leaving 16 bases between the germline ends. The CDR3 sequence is CASSPAGTLYQETQYF. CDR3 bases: TGTGCCAGCAGCCCAGCCGGGACATTGTACCAAGAGACCCAGTACTTC.

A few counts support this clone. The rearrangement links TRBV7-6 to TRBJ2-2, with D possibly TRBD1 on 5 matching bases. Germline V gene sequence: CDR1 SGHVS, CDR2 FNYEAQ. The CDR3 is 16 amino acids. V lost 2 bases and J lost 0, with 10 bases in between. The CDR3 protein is CASSLRQSANTGELFF. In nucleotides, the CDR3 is TGTGCCAGCAGCTTAAGACAGTCCGCGAACACCGGGGAGCTGTTTTTT.

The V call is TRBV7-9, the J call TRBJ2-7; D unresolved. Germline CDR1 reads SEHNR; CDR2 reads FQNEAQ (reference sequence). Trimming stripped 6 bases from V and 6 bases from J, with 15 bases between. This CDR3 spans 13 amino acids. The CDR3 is CASRYTSATEQYF. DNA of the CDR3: TGTGCCAGCAGGTACACGTCAGCGACCGAGCAGTACTTC. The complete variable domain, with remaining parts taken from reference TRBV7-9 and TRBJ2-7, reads DTGVSQNPRHKITKRGQNVTFRCDPISEHNRLYWYRQTLGQGPEFLTYFQNEAQLEKSRLLSDRFSAERPKGSFSTLEIQRTEQGDSAMYLCASRYTSATEQYFGPGTRLTVT.

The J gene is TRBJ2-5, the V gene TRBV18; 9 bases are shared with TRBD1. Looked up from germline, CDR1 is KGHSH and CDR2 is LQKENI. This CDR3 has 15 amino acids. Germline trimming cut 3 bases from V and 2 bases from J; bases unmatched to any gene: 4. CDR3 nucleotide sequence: TGTGCCAGCTCACCCGACAGGGGGGGTCAAGAGACCCAGTACTTC. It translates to CASSPDRGGQETQYF.

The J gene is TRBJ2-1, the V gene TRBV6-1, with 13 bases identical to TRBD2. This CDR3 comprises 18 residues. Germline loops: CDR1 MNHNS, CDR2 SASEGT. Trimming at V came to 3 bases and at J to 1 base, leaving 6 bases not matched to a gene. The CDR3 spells CASSDGGLAGKSYNEQFF. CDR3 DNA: TGTGCCAGCAGTGATGGGGGACTAGCGGGAAAATCCTACAATGAGCAGTTCTTC.

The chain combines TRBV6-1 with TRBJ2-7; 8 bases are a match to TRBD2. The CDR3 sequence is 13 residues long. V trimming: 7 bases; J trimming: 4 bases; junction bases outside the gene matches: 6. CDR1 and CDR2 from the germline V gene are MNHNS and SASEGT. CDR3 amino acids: CASTPGGGYEQYF. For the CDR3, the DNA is TGTGCCAGCACCCCCGGGGGGGGTTACGAGCAGTACTTC.

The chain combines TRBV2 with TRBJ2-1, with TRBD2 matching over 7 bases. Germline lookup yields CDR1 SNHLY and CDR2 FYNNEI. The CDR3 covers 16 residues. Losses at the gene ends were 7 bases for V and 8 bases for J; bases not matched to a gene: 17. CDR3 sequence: CASKRKIAGANDEQFF. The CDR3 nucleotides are TGTGCCAGCAAGAGAAAAATAGCGGGCGCCAACGATGAGCAGTTCTTC.

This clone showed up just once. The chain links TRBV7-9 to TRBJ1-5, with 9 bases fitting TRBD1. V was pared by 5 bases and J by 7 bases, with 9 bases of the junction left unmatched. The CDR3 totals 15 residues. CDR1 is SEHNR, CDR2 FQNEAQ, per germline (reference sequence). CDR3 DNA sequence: TGTGCCAGCAGCCTGGGGACAGGGACAGAACAGCCCCAGCATTTT. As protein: CASSLGTGTEQPQHF.

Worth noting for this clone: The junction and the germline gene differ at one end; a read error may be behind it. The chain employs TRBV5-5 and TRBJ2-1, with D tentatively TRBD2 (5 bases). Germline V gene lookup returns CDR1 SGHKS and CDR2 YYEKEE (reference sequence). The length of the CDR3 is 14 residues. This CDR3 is CASSSASIYNGQFF. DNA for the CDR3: TGTGCCAGCAGCTCGGCTAGCATCTACAATGGGCAGTTCTTC.

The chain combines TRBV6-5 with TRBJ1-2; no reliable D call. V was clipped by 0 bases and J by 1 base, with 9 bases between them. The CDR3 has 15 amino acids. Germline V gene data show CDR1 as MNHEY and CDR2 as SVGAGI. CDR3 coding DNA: TGTGCCAGCAGTTACTCGCTGAACTATAACTATGGCTACACCTTC. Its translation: CASSYSLNYNYGYTF.

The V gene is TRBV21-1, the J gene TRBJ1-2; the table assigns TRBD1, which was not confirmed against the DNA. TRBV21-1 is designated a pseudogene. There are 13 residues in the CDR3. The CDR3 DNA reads TGTGCCAGCAGCAAAATTCCGCAGTATGGCTACACCTTC. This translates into CASSKIPQYGYTF.

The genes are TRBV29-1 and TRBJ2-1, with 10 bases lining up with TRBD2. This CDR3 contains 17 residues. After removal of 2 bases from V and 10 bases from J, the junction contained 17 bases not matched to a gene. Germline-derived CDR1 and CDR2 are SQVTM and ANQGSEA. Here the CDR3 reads CSVEPSTGLAGVNEQFF. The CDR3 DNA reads TGCAGCGTTGAACCCTCGACGGGGCTAGCGGGAGTTAACGAGCAGTTCTTC.

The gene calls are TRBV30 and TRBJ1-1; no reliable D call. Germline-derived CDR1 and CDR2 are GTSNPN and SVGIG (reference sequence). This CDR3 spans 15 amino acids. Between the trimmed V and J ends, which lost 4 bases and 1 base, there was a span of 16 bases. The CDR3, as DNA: TGTGCCTGGAATGGGTTGGCGGCAGCGAACACTGAAGCTTTCTTT. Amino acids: CAWNGLAAANTEAFF.

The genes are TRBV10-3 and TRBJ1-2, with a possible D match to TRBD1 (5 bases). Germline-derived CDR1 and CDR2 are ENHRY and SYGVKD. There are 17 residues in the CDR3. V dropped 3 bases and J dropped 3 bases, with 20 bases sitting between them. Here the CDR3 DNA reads TGTGCCATCAGTGAAAAATTACTGGCAGGGTATGACTATGGCTACACCTTC. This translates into CAISEKLLAGYDYGYTF.